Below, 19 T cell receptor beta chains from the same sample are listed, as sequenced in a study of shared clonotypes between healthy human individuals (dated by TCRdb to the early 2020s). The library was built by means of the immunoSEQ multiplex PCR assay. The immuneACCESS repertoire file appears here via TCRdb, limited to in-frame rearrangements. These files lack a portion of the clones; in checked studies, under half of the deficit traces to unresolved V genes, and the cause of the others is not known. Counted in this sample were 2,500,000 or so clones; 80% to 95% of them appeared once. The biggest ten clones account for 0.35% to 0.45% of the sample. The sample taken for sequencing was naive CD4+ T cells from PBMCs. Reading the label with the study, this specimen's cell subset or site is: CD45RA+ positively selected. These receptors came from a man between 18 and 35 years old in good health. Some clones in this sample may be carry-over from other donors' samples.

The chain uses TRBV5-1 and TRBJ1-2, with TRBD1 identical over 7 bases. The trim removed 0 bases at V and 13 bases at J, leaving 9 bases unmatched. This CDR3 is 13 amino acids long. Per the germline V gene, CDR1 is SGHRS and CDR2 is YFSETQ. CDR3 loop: CASSLDDKDRTTF. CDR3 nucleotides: TGCGCCAGCAGCTTGGACGATAAGGACAGGACCACCTTC.

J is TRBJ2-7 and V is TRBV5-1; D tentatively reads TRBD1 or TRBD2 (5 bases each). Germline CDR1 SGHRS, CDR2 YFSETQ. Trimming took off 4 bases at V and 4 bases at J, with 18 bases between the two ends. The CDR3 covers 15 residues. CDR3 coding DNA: TGCGCCAGCAGCGACAGCGCCGGAGGTGGATACGAGCAGTACTTC. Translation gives CASSDSAGGGYEQYF.

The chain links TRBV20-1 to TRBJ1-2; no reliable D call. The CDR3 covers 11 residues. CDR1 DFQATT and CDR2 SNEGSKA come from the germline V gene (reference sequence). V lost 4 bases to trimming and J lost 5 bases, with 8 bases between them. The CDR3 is CSATQEYGYTF. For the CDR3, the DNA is TGCAGTGCTACCCAAGAGTATGGCTACACCTTC.

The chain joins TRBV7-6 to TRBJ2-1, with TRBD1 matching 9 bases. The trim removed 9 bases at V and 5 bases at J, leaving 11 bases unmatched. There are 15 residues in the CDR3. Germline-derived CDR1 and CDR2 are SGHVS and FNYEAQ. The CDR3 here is CARRGQGKTDNEQFF. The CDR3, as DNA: TGTGCCAGGCGGGGACAGGGCAAGACCGACAATGAGCAGTTCTTC.

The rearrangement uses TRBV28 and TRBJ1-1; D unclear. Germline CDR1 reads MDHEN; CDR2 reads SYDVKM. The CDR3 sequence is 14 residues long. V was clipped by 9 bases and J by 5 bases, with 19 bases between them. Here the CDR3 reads CASFDTSSGTEAFF. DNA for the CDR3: TGTGCCAGTTTTGACACGTCGTCGGGGACTGAAGCTTTCTTT.

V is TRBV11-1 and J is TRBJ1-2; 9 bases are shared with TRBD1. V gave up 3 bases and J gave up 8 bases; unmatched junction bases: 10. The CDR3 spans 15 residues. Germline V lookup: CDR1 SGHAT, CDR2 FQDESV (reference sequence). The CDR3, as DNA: TGTGCCAGCAGCTTGTCCGGGACAGGGAGGCAAGGCTACACCTTC. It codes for CASSLSGTGRQGYTF.

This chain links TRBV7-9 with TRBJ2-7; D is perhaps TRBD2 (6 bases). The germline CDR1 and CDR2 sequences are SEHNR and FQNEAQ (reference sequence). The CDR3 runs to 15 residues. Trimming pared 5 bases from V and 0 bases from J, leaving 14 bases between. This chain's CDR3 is CASSPRDGRSYEQYF. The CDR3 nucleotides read TGTGCCAGCAGCCCGCGGGACGGCCGCTCCTACGAGCAGTACTTC.

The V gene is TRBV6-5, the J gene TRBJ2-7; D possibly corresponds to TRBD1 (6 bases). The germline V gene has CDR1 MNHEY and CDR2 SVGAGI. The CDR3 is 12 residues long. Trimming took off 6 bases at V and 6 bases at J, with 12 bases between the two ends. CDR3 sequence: CASSGQSSEQYF. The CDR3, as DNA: TGTGCCAGCAGCGGACAGAGTTCCGAGCAGTACTTC.

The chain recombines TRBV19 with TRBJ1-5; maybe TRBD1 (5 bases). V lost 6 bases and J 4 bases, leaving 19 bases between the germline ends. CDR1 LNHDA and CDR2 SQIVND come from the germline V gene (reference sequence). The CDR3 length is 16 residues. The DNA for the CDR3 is TGTGCCAGTAGCATATTTGCGTCGGGGCTTAATCAGCCCCAGCATTTT. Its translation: CASSIFASGLNQPQHF.

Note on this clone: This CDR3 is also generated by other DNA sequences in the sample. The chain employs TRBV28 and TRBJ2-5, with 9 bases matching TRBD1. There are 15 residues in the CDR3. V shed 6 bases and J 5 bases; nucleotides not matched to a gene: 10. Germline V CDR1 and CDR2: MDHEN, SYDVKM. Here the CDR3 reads CASSTPGTGKETQYF. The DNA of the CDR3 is TGTGCCAGCAGCACCCCCGGGACAGGGAAGGAGACCCAGTACTTC.

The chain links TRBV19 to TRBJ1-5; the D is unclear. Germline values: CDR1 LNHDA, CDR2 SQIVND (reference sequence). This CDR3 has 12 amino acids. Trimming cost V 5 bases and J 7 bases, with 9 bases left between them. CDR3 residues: CASSPQRQPQHF. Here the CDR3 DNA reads TGTGCCAGTAGTCCCCAGCGACAGCCCCAGCATTTT.

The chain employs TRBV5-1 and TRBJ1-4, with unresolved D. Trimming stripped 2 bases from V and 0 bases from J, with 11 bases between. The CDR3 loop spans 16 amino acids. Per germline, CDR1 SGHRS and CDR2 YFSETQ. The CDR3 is CASSFREVATNEKLFF. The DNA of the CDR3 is TGCGCCAGCAGCTTTCGGGAGGTTGCAACTAATGAAAAACTGTTTTTT.

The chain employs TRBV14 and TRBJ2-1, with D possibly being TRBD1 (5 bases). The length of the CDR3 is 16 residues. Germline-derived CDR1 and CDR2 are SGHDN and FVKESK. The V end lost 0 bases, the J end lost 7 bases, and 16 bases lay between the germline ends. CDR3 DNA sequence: TGTGCCAGCAGCCAAGAGTGGCAGGGTGTGAATAATGAGCAGTTCTTC. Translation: CASSQEWQGVNNEQFF.

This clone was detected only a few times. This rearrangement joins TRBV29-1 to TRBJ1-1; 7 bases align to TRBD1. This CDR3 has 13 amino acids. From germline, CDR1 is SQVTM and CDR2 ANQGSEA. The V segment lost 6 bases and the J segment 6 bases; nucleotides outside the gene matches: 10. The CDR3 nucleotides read TGCAGCGTGGAATCAGGGGGAAAGGCTGAAGCTTTCTTT. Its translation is CSVESGGKAEAFF.

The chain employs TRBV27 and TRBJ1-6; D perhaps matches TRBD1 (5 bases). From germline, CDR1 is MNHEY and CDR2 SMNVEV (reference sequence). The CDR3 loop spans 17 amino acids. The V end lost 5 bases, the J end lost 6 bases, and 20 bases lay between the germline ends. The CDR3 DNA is TGTGCCAGCAGTGGGTGGACACTCGGAGGTGCTAATTCACCCCTCCACTTT. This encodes CASSGWTLGGANSPLHF.

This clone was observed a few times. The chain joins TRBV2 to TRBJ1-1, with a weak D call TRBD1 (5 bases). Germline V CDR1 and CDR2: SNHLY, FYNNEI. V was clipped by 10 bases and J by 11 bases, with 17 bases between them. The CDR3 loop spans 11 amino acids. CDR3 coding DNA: TGTGCCAACAGAGGGTCCAGGGTCGCTTTCTTT. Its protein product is CANRGSRVAFF.

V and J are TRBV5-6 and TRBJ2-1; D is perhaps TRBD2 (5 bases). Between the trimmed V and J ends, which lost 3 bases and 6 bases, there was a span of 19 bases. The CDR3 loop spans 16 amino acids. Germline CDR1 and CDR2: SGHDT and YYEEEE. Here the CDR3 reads CASSSAKGGPTNEQFF. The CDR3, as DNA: TGTGCCAGCAGCTCCGCCAAAGGCGGGCCGACCAATGAGCAGTTCTTC. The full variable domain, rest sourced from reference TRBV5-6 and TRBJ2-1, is DAGVTQSPTHLIKTRGQQVTLRCSPKSGHDTVSWYQQALGQGPQFIFQYYEEEERQRGNFPDRFSGHQFPNYSSELNVNALLLGDSALYLCASSSAKGGPTNEQFFGPGTRLTVL.

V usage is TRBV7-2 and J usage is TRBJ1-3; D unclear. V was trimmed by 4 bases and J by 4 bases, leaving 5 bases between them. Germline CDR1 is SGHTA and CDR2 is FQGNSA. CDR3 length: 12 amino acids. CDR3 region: CASSWSGNTIYF. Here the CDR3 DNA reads TGTGCCAGCAGCTGGTCCGGAAACACCATATATTTT.

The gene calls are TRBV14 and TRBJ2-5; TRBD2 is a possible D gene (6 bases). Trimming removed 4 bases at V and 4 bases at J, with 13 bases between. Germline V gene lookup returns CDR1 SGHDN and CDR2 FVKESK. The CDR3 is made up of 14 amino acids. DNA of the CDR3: TGTGCCAGCAGCCCGGGAGCTTGGATAGAGACCCAGTACTTC. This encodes CASSPGAWIETQYF.